These T cell receptor beta chains were read from a single sample in a study of blood T cells in healthy people across ages. TCRdb processed the 5' RACE reads anew with MiXCR; each CDR3 protein has one entry. The sample includes around 650,000 distinct CDR3 sequences, approximately 30% of them seen just once. The sequencing sample was made of blood. The receptors were gathered from a woman older than 75 in good health. The CDR3 runs from the conserved cysteine through the conserved F or W. Each record gives: D gene, J gene, V gene, CDR3 protein. A D gene is named only where the DNA matches it firmly.

D gene: .
J gene: TRBJ2-7
V gene: TRBV2
CDR3 protein: CASSEVYVQYF

D gene: .
J gene: TRBJ1-5
V gene: TRBV7-8
CDR3 protein: CASSPQTNQPQHF

D gene: .
J gene: TRBJ1-2
V gene: TRBV12-3/TRBV12-4
CDR3 protein: CASSFDRKHGYTF

D gene: TRBD1
J gene: TRBJ1-4
V gene: TRBV5-6
CDR3 protein: CASSGGTGVTNEKLFF

D gene: TRBD2
J gene: TRBJ2-7
V gene: TRBV7-2
CDR3 protein: CASSLAVSSWGGEQYF

D gene: TRBD1
J gene: TRBJ2-1
V gene: TRBV5-1
CDR3 protein: CASSLGQGASGYNEQFF

D gene: .
J gene: TRBJ2-3
V gene: TRBV9
CDR3 protein: CASSVDPRDTDTQYF

D gene: .
J gene: TRBJ2-3
V gene: TRBV20-1
CDR3 protein: CSARGSTDTQYF

D gene: .
J gene: TRBJ2-1
V gene: TRBV7-6
CDR3 protein: CASSLPTTLISEKVSEQFF

D gene: .
J gene: TRBJ2-4
V gene: TRBV5-1
CDR3 protein: CASSLGLDRTRDIQYF

D gene: TRBD1
J gene: TRBJ1-5
V gene: TRBV4-1
CDR3 protein: CASSQTDRGLNQPQHF

D gene: TRBD2
J gene: TRBJ2-3
V gene: TRBV20-1
CDR3 protein: CSALGLAGGTDTQYF

D gene: .
J gene: TRBJ2-4
V gene: TRBV4-3
CDR3 protein: CASSQDPPAVGGVWAKNIQYF

D gene: TRBD1
J gene: TRBJ1-1
V gene: TRBV6-5
CDR3 protein: CASSSGGQVTEAFF

D gene: .
J gene: TRBJ1-2
V gene: TRBV5-1
CDR3 protein: CASSGDLGGYTF

D gene: TRBD1
J gene: TRBJ2-6
V gene: TRBV24-1
CDR3 protein: CATSGRDRSSGANVLTF

D gene: .
J gene: TRBJ2-3
V gene: TRBV5-4
CDR3 protein: CASRRKGAGGSDTQYF

D gene: TRBD2
J gene: TRBJ2-5
V gene: TRBV15
CDR3 protein: CATSPREWGGNEQYF

D gene: .
J gene: TRBJ2-3
V gene: TRBV20-1
CDR3 protein: CSARGGRTDTQYF

D gene: TRBD2
J gene: TRBJ2-1
V gene: TRBV6-2/TRBV6-3
CDR3 protein: CASGRAGGTYNEQFF

D gene: TRBD2
J gene: TRBJ2-1
V gene: TRBV20-1
CDR3 protein: CSAEGGTTPYNGQFF

D gene: TRBD2
J gene: TRBJ2-1
V gene: TRBV2
CDR3 protein: CASSEREGPYNEQFF

D gene: TRBD2
J gene: TRBJ2-5
V gene: TRBV7-9
CDR3 protein: CASSLTSVGGGETQYF

D gene: .
J gene: TRBJ1-1
V gene: TRBV9
CDR3 protein: CASSVDVGNTEAFF

D gene: .
J gene: TRBJ2-7
V gene: TRBV6-5
CDR3 protein: CASSYSTGTAYEQYF

D gene: .
J gene: TRBJ1-6
V gene: TRBV4-1
CDR3 protein: CASSQDGTGSSYNSPLHF

D gene: TRBD2
J gene: TRBJ2-1
V gene: TRBV12-3/TRBV12-4
CDR3 protein: CASSPALAGGRNEQFF

D gene: .
J gene: TRBJ2-2
V gene: TRBV7-6
CDR3 protein: CASSFGTDYTGELFF

D gene: TRBD1
J gene: .
V gene: TRBV28
CDR3 protein: CASRNRDRFNEQYF

D gene: .
J gene: TRBJ1-6
V gene: TRBV2
CDR3 protein: CASTTGSGAINSPLYF

D gene: TRBD1
J gene: TRBJ2-1
V gene: TRBV6-6
CDR3 protein: CASSSTGGSSYNEQFF

D gene: .
J gene: TRBJ2-3
V gene: TRBV20-1
CDR3 protein: CSARDRGGAVTDTQYF

D gene: TRBD2
J gene: TRBJ2-5
V gene: TRBV29-1
CDR3 protein: CSAQGLAQETQYF

D gene: .
J gene: TRBJ1-1
V gene: TRBV9
CDR3 protein: CASSVGVGNTEAFF

D gene: TRBD1
J gene: TRBJ2-7
V gene: TRBV7-6
CDR3 protein: CASSPDRGELSYEQYF

D gene: TRBD2
J gene: TRBJ2-1
V gene: TRBV12-3/TRBV12-4
CDR3 protein: CASSFRPGLAGILTNNEQFF

D gene: .
J gene: TRBJ1-2
V gene: TRBV15
CDR3 protein: CATSRDRGRFGYTF

D gene: .
J gene: TRBJ2-1
V gene: TRBV30
CDR3 protein: CAWSVLGGRGEQFF

D gene: TRBD1
J gene: TRBJ2-3
V gene: TRBV2
CDR3 protein: CASRRGQRGGTDTQYF

D gene: .
J gene: TRBJ2-7
V gene: TRBV19
CDR3 protein: CASSTRQGEQYF

D gene: TRBD1
J gene: TRBJ1-1
V gene: TRBV20-1
CDR3 protein: CSATDRGPNTEAFF

D gene: TRBD1
J gene: TRBJ1-4
V gene: TRBV5-1
CDR3 protein: CASSAGDRGRGGEKLFF

D gene: .
J gene: TRBJ2-2
V gene: TRBV6-5
CDR3 protein: CASSWGLDTGERFF

D gene: .
J gene: TRBJ1-1
V gene: TRBV5-1
CDR3 protein: CASSRESGGFGEAFF

D gene: .
J gene: TRBJ2-7
V gene: TRBV28
CDR3 protein: CASSFGRRSYEQYF

D gene: .
J gene: .
V gene: TRBV7-2
CDR3 protein: CASSLVFGGRGGTQYF

D gene: TRBD1
J gene: TRBJ1-4
V gene: TRBV7-6
CDR3 protein: CASSSQPQGAGSNEKLFF

D gene: .
J gene: TRBJ1-5
V gene: TRBV19
CDR3 protein: CASDGTRDGISNQPQHF

D gene: .
J gene: TRBJ2-7
V gene: TRBV5-1
CDR3 protein: CASSSGVGSYEQYF

D gene: .
J gene: TRBJ2-3
V gene: TRBV20-1
CDR3 protein: CSATGTINTQYF

D gene: .
J gene: TRBJ2-1
V gene: TRBV7-3
CDR3 protein: CASSPQPLGYEQFF

D gene: .
J gene: TRBJ2-3
V gene: TRBV7-3
CDR3 protein: CVSSLVVGGSTDTQYF